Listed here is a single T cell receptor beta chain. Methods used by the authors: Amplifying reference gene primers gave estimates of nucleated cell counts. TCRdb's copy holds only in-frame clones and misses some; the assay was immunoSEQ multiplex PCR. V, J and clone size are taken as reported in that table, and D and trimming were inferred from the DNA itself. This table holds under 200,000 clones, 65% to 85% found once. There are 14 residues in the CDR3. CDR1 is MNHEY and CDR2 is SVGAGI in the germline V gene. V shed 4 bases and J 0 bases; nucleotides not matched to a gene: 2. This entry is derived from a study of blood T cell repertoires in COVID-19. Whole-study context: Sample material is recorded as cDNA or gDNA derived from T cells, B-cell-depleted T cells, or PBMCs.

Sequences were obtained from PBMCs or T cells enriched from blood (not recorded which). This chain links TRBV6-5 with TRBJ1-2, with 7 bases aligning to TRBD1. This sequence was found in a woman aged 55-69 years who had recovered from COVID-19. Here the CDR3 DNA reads TGTGCCAGCAGTTCGGGACAGACTAACTATGGCTACACCTTC. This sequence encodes CASSSGQTNYGYTF.